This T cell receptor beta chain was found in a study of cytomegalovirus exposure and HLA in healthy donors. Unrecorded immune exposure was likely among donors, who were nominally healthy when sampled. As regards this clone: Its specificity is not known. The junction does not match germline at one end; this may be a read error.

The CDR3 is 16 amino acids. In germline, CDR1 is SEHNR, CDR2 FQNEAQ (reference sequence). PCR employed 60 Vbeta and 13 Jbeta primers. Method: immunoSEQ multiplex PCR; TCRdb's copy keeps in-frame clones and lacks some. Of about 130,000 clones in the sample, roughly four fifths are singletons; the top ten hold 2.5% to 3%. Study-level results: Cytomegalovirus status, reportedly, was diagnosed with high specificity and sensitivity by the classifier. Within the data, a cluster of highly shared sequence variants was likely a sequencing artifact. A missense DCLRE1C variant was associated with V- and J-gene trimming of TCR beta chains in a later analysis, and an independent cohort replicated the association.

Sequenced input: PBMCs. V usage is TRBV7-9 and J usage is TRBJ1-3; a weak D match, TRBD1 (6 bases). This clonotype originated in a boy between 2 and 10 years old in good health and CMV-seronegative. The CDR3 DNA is TGTGCCGGCAGACCGGGACACAGATTGTCTGGAAACACCATATATTTT. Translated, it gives CAGRPGHRLSGNTIYF. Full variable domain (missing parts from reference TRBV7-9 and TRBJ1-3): DTGVSQNPRHKITKRGQNVTFRCDPISEHNRLYWYRQTLGQGPEFLTYFQNEAQLEKSRLLSDRFSAERPKGSFSTLEIQRTEQGDSAMYLCAGRPGHRLSGNTIYFGEGSWLTVV.